These T cell receptor beta chains were read from a single sample in a study of blood T cell repertoires in COVID-19. Assay: immunoSEQ multiplex PCR; the TCRdb copy retains only in-frame clones and omits some. This sample has about 260,000 clones, with 88% found just once. The sample comprised peripheral blood. These TCRs come from a man in his 60s who had recovered from COVID-19. Each CDR3 is given with its conserved first and last residue. D genes are given only for firm matches. Where a row states a size, it is once, few, many or the class of an expanded clone; other rows omit it.

abundance	v_gene	j_gene	d_gene	CDR3aa	CDR3nt
NA	TRBV24-1	TRBJ2-1	NA	CATSFGGSSYNEQFF	TGTGCCACCAGTTTTGGGGGGAGCTCCTACAATGAGCAGTTCTTC
NA	TRBV7-2	TRBJ2-7	NA	CASSRAYEQYF	TGTGCCAGCAGCCGAGCCTACGAGCAGTACTTC
NA	TRBV18	TRBJ2-2	NA	CASSGQNNGELFF	TGTGCCAGCTCAGGTCAGAATAACGGGGAGCTGTTTTTT
NA	TRBV4-1	TRBJ1-6	TRBD1	CASSQDPTGGRVLSSYNSPLHF	TGCGCCAGCAGCCAAGACCCGACAGGGGGCAGGGTGCTAAGCTCCTATAATTCACCCCTCCACTTT
NA	TRBV2	TRBJ2-7	NA	CASSNRGYDSYEQYF	TGTGCCAGCAGTAATAGGGGGTATGATTCCTACGAGCAGTACTTC
NA	TRBV2	TRBJ2-1	TRBD2	CASSARASGGADEQFF	TGTGCCAGCAGTGCGAGGGCTAGCGGGGGGGCCGATGAGCAGTTCTTC
once	TRBV9	TRBJ1-2	TRBD1	CASSVDGQGYGYTF	TGTGCCAGCAGCGTAGATGGACAGGGGTATGGCTACACCTTC
NA	TRBV4-1	TRBJ2-1	NA	CASSQTGWNEQFF	TGCGCCAGCAGCCAAACAGGTTGGAATGAGCAGTTCTTC
NA	TRBV5-6	TRBJ1-2	TRBD1	CASSLLQGSYGYTF	TGTGCCAGCAGCTTGTTACAGGGGAGCTATGGCTACACCTTC
NA	TRBV7-2	TRBJ2-1	TRBD2	CASSLAVAGSEQFF	TGTGCCAGCAGCCTTGCGGTAGCGGGGAGTGAGCAGTTCTTC
few	TRBV19	TRBJ2-7	NA	CASSIGPQGSRREQYF	TGTGCCAGTAGTATCGGGCCACAGGGCAGTCGTAGGGAGCAGTACTTC
NA	TRBV4-2	TRBJ2-5	TRBD1	CASSRSEQGTETQYF	TGTGCCAGCAGCCGCAGCGAACAGGGGACAGAGACCCAGTACTTC
NA	TRBV18	TRBJ2-7	NA	CASSPPSVVYEQYF	TGTGCCAGCTCACCACCTAGTGTTGTTTACGAGCAGTACTTC
NA	TRBV11-3	TRBJ2-1	TRBD2	CASSQRGAGGHNEQFF	TGTGCCAGCAGCCAGAGAGGAGCGGGGGGGCACAATGAGCAGTTCTTC
NA	TRBV6-2/TRBV6-3	TRBJ2-1	NA	CASSLGGPNEQFF	TGTGCCAGCAGTTTGGGGGGGCCTAATGAGCAGTTCTTC
NA	TRBV29-1	TRBJ2-6	TRBD1	CSVHPGQGVTGANVLTF	TGCAGCGTACATCCGGGACAGGGGGTGACTGGGGCCAACGTCCTGACTTTC
NA	TRBV19	TRBJ2-1	NA	CASTLSSTYEQFF	TGTGCCAGTACCCTTTCGAGCACCTATGAGCAGTTCTTC
NA	TRBV5-1	TRBJ1-1	NA	CASSLVDADTSEAFF	TGCGCCAGCAGCTTGGTGGATGCAGACACCAGTGAAGCTTTCTTT
NA	TRBV27	TRBJ2-7	NA	CASSLYRGGWEQYF	TGTGCCAGCAGTTTATACAGGGGAGGTTGGGAGCAGTACTTC
NA	TRBV13	TRBJ1-6	NA	CASSQQVTYHSPLHF	TGTGCCAGCAGCCAACAGGTCACCTACCATTCACCCCTCCACTTT
once	TRBV11-3	TRBJ2-1	NA	CASSLRAGAYNEQFF	TGTGCCAGCAGCTTAAGGGCGGGGGCGTACAATGAGCAGTTCTTC
NA	TRBV18	TRBJ2-1	TRBD1	CASSQQGGLNEQFF	TGTGCCAGCTCACAACAGGGGGGCTTGAATGAGCAGTTCTTC
NA	TRBV29-1	TRBJ1-2	NA	CSVEWSGVRGYTF	TGCAGCGTTGAATGGTCAGGGGTGAGGGGCTACACCTTC
NA	TRBV30	TRBJ1-3	NA	CAWSVQWSGTKGNTIYF	TGTGCCTGGAGTGTACAATGGTCAGGGACTAAGGGAAACACCATATATTTT
NA	TRBV5-5	TRBJ1-6	NA	CASSLSQPWADSPLHF	TGTGCCAGCAGCTTGTCACAACCCTGGGCTGATTCACCCCTCCACTTT
NA	TRBV7-2	TRBJ2-5	TRBD1	CASSLPGTGVGQETQYF	TGTGCCAGCAGCTTACCAGGTACAGGGGTTGGACAAGAGACCCAGTACTTC
NA	TRBV5-4	TRBJ2-7	NA	CASSIAGEQYF	TGTGCCAGCAGCATCGCGGGGGAGCAGTACTTC